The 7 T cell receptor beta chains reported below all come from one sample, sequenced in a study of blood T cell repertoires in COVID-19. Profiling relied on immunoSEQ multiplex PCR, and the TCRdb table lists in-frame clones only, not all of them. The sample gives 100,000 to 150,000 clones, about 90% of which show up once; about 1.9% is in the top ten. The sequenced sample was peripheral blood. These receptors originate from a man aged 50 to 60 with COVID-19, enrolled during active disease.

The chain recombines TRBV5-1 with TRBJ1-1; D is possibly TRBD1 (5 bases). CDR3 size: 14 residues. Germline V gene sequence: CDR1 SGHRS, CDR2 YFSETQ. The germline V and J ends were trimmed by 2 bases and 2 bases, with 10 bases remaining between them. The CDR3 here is CASSLPTANTEAFF. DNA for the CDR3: TGCGCCAGCAGCTTACCGACAGCCAACACTGAAGCTTTCTTT.

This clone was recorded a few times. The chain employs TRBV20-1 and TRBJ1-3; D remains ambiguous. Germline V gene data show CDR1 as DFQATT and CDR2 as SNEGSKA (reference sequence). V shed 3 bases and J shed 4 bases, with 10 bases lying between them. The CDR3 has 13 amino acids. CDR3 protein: CSASFGGGNTIYF. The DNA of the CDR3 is TGCAGTGCTAGTTTCGGAGGCGGAAACACCATATATTTT.

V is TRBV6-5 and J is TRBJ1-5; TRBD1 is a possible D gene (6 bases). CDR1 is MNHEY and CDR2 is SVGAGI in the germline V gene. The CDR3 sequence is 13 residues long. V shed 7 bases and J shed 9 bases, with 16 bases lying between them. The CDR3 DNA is TGTGCCAGCACCGGACAGCGGGGTCTGCCCCAGCATTTT. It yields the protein CASTGQRGLPQHF.

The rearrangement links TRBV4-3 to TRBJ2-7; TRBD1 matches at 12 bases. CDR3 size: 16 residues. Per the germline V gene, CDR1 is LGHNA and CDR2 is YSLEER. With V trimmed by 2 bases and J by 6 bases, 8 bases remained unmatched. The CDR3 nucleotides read TGCGCCAGCAGCCAAATGTCCGGGACAGGGGGCGGCGAGCAGTACTTC. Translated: CASSQMSGTGGGEQYF.

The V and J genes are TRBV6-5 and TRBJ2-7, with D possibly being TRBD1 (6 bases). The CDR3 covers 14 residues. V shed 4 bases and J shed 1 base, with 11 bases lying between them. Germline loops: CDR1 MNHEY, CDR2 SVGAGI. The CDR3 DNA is TGTGCCAGCAGTTCTCATGACAGGTCCTACGAGCAGTACTTC. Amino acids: CASSSHDRSYEQYF.

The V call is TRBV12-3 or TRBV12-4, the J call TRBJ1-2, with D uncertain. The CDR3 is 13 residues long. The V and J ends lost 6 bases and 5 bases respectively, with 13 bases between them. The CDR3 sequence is CASSPGSAYGYTF. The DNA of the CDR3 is TGTGCCAGCAGCCCCGGGTCGGCTTATGGCTACACCTTC.

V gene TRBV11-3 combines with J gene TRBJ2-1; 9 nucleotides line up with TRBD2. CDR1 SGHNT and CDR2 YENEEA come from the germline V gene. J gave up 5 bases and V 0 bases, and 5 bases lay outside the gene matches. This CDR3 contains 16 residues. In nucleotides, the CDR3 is TGTGCCAGCAGCTTAGACGCGGGAGGGAGCAACAATGAGCAGTTCTTC. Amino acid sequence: CASSLDAGGSNNEQFF.